This T cell receptor beta chain was recorded in a study of response to subunit inactivated influenza vaccine. TCRdb called the RT-PCR reads again in MiXCR, with one record for every CDR3 protein. The sample lists roughly 700,000 distinct CDR3 sequences, more than 11% seen once, with roughly 6.4% in the top ten. Overall study findings and caveats: Few new T cells, the authors suggested, are recruited by each seasonal influenza vaccination.

As concerns this clonotype: Its cognate antigen is unknown.

This TCR was recovered from a man aged 45-60 years who received an inactivated influenza vaccine. The sample was PBMCs from blood, taken 14 days before vaccination.

The CDR3 bases are TGCGCCAGCAGCCAAGGTGGCAGGGGCAATTCACCCCTCCACTTT. This sequence encodes CASSQGGRGNSPLHF. The chain is built from TRBV4-3 and TRBJ1-6, with D perhaps matching TRBD1 (6 bases). CDR1 and CDR2 from the germline V gene are LGHNA and YSLEER. This CDR3 has 15 residues. The V gene lost 1 base and the J gene lost 7 bases, with 11 bases spanning the gap.